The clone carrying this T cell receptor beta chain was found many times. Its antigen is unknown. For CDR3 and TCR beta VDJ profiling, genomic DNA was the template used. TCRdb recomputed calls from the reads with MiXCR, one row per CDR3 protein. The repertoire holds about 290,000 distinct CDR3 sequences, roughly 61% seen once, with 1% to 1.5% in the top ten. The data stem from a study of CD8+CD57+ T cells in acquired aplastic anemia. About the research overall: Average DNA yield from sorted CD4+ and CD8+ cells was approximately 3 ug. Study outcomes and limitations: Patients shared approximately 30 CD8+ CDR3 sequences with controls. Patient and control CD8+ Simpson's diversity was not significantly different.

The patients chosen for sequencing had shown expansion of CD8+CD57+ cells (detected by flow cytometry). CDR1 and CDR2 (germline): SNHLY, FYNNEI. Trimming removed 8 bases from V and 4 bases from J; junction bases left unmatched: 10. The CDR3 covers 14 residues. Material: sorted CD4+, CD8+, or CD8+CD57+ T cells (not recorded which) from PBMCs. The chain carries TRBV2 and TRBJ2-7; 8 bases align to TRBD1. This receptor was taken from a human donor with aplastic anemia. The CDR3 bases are TGTGCCAGCCTGATCGGACAGGGTAATTACGAGCAGTACTTC. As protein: CASLIGQGNYEQYF. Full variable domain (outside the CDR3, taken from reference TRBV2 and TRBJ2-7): EPEVTQTPSHQVTQMGQEVILRCVPISNHLYFYWYRQILGQKVEFLVSFYNNEISEKSEIFDDQFSVERPDGSNFTLKIRSTKLEDSAMYFCASLIGQGNYEQYFGPGTRLTVT.